Sequencing of this T cell receptor beta chain was carried out in a study of blood T cell repertoires in COVID-19. As for the study in general: Spain, Italy and the United States supplied samples that represented acute and convalescent COVID-19.

Germline-derived CDR1 and CDR2 are LNHDA and SQIVND (reference sequence). The CDR3 contains 14 residues. After removal of 6 bases from V and 0 bases from J, the junction contained 4 bases not matched to a gene. Original handling: Amplification from reference gene primers served as the basis for estimated nucleated cell counts. The method was immunoSEQ multiplex PCR; TCRdb's version includes in-frame clones alone and lacks a portion of them. That table furnishes V, J and clone size, whereas the DNA furnished D and trimming. The profile shows roughly 68,000 clones, roughly nine tenths of them singletons.

This receptor was taken from a man aged 35 to 55 with COVID-19, enrolled during active disease. The sequencing sample was made of peripheral blood. The genes are TRBV19 and TRBJ1-2; TRBD1 matches at 7 bases. The DNA for the CDR3 is TGTGCCAGTAGCTGGGACAGTTCTAACTATGGCTACACCTTC. Translated, it gives CASSWDSSNYGYTF.